The 22 T cell receptor beta chains given below trace back to one sample, sequenced in a study of regulatory T cells in long-lasting Graves disease. Arm-PCR of CDR3 regions and iRepertoire HTBI primers were used to build TCR beta libraries. TCRdb passed the multiplex PCR reads through MiXCR, listing each CDR3 protein once. Here the sample spans 250,000 or so distinct CDR3 sequences, 20% to 25% being singletons. Time point specified: newly diagnosed GD, antithyroid drugs for less than 3 months. From PBMCs, RNA was extracted and then used to make the TCR library. The material was peripheral blood mononuclear cells (PBMCs), obtained at new diagnosis, from a patient treated with antithyroid drugs. The origin of the receptors is a female donor with Graves disease.

This clonotype has at least ten counts. V gene TRBV6-1 combines with J gene TRBJ2-3; TRBD2 agrees at 12 bases. The V and J ends lost 6 bases and 6 bases, in that order; junction bases with no gene match: 7. The CDR3 is 15 residues long. The germline V gene has CDR1 MNHNS and CDR2 SASEGT. The CDR3 nucleotides read TGTGCCAGCAGGAAGAGACTAGCGGGGGACGATACGCAGTATTTT. It encodes CASRKRLAGDDTQYF.

There are many counts of this clonotype. This sequence joins TRBV20-1 and TRBJ2-3; D unclear. The CDR3 is 13 amino acids. Germline values: CDR1 DFQATT, CDR2 SNEGSKA (reference sequence). V was trimmed by 3 bases and J by 0 bases, leaving 7 bases between them. This CDR3 is CSASTVSTDTQYF. CDR3 in DNA: TGCAGTGCTAGTACCGTGAGCACAGATACGCAGTATTTT.

This clonotype was counted many times. The chain recombines TRBV11-2 with TRBJ2-7; 10 bases are a match to TRBD2. The V gene's germline CDR1 is SGHAT and CDR2 FQNNGV. This CDR3 region has 15 residues. V shed 5 bases, J shed 0 bases, and the junction held 4 bases outside the gene matches. CDR3 in DNA: TGTGCCAGCAGCCTTAGCGGGGGGAGCTCCTACGAGCAGTACTTC. It translates to CASSLSGGSSYEQYF.

In its sample, this clonotype was seen many times. The chain uses TRBV7-9 and TRBJ2-5; D is perhaps TRBD1 (6 bases). Germline loops: CDR1 SEHNR, CDR2 FQNEAQ (reference sequence). The CDR3 totals 17 residues. The V gene lost 5 bases and the J gene lost 4 bases, with 23 bases spanning the gap. The CDR3 sequence: CASSPGQGGWRGETQYF. The CDR3 region has the DNA TGTGCCAGCAGCCCGGGGCAAGGGGGATGGAGAGGAGAGACCCAGTACTTC.

The sample holds many counts of this clonotype. V is TRBV28 and J is TRBJ2-7; 12 nucleotides align to TRBD1. J gave up 5 bases and V 2 bases, and 7 bases lay outside the gene matches. The germline V gene has CDR1 MDHEN and CDR2 SYDVKM. The CDR3 has 16 amino acids. CDR3 sequence: CASSLNPGQGAHEQYF. The DNA for the CDR3 is TGTGCCAGCAGTTTAAATCCGGGACAGGGGGCCCACGAGCAGTACTTC.

The table lists this clonotype with many counts. V is TRBV11-2 and J is TRBJ2-7, with D unclear. In germline, CDR1 is SGHAT, CDR2 FQNNGV. The CDR3 length is 15 residues. With 1 base removed from V and 1 base from J, the gap between germline ends came to 11 bases. The CDR3 nucleotides read TGTGCCAGCAGCTTAGTAGCACAACCTTCCTACGAGCAGTACTTC. Translation gives CASSLVAQPSYEQYF.

The rearrangement links TRBV14 to TRBJ1-4; possible D gene TRBD1, 6 bases. There are 15 residues in the CDR3. Germline CDR1 and CDR2: SGHDN and FVKESK. V was clipped by 4 bases and J by 7 bases, with 16 bases between them. The CDR3 is CASSPTTGRIEKLFF. CDR3 DNA: TGTGCCAGCAGCCCCACAACAGGGAGGATTGAAAAACTGTTTTTT.

As to this clonotype: A read error is the likely source, as a far larger clone sits one nucleotide away. This rearrangement joins TRBV7-3 to TRBJ2-7, with 10 bases matching TRBD2. Losses at the gene ends were 5 bases for V and 9 bases for J; bases not matched to a gene: 10. The germline V gene encodes CDR1 SGHTA and CDR2 FQGTGA. CDR3 length equals 14 residues. The CDR3 region is CASSLVAGGEAQYF. The CDR3 region has the DNA TGTGCCAGCAGCCTAGTAGCGGGGGGTGAGGCGCAGTACTTC.

This clonotype has a count of ten or more. J is TRBJ2-1 and V is TRBV6-1; 7 positions agree with TRBD2. CDR1 and CDR2 (germline): MNHNS, SASEGT. The J segment lost 4 bases and the V segment lost 8 bases, leaving 8 bases of the junction unmatched. CDR3 length: 14 residues. The CDR3 here is CASDQGGPYNEQFF. DNA for the CDR3: TGTGCCAGCGATCAGGGAGGGCCGTACAATGAGCAGTTCTTC.

This chain uses TRBV5-5 with TRBJ2-7, with 7 bases identical to TRBD2. The germline V gene has CDR1 SGHKS and CDR2 YYEKEE (reference sequence). The CDR3 is 16 residues long. V was clipped by 4 bases and J by 1 base; unmatched bases: 11. The CDR3: CASSPRETVTSYEQYF. CDR3 bases: TGTGCCAGCAGCCCGCGGGAGACAGTCACTTCCTACGAGCAGTACTTC. Full variable domain (outside the CDR3, taken from reference TRBV5-5 and TRBJ2-7): DAGVTQSPTHLIKTRGQQVTLRCSPISGHKSVSWYQQVLGQGPQFIFQYYEKEERGRGNFPDRFSARQFPNYSSELNVNALLLGDSALYLCASSPRETVTSYEQYFGPGTRLTVT.

This clonotype appeared many times. J is TRBJ2-1 and V is TRBV7-9; TRBD2 aligns across 9 bases. Germline V CDR1 and CDR2: SEHNR, FQNEAQ (reference sequence). V lost 5 bases and J lost 0; bases outside the gene matches: 5. The CDR3 is 16 amino acids. CDR3 amino acids: CASSQSSGSSYNEQFF. CDR3 bases: TGTGCCAGCAGCCAAAGTAGCGGGAGCTCCTACAATGAGCAGTTCTTC.

This clonotype appeared many times. As DNA, the CDR3 is TGTGCCAGCAGTTACAGGAGGAACACTGAAGCTTTCTTT. Translating it yields CASSYRRNTEAFF. The chain couples TRBV28 to TRBJ1-1; TRBD1 might be the D (5 bases). This CDR3 region has 13 residues. Germline-derived CDR1 and CDR2 are MDHEN and SYDVKM. V lost 4 bases, J lost 1 base, and 7 bases lay in between.

This clonotype has a count of ten or more. The gene calls are TRBV20-1 and TRBJ2-1, with D tentatively TRBD2 (6 bases). V dropped 1 base and J dropped 0 bases, with 13 bases sitting between them. The CDR3 is 16 amino acids. CDR1 and CDR2 from the germline V gene are DFQATT and SNEGSKA (reference sequence). DNA for the CDR3: TGCAGTGCTAGAGGTCCTTTCGGGGGCTCCTACAATGAGCAGTTCTTC. Protein: CSARGPFGGSYNEQFF.

This clonotype was observed many times. The CDR3 region is CASSIGASNTGELFF. CDR3 sequence (DNA): TGTGCCAGTAGTATTGGAGCATCGAACACCGGGGAGCTGTTTTTT. The chain recombines TRBV19 with TRBJ2-2, with unresolved D. Trimming pared 3 bases from V and 0 bases from J, leaving 8 bases between. The CDR3 has 15 residues. Germline V gives CDR1 LNHDA, CDR2 SQIVND (reference sequence). The variable domain in full, completed from reference TRBV19 and TRBJ2-2, reads DGGITQSPKYLFRKEGQNVTLSCEQNLNHDAMYWYRQDPGQGLRLIYYSQIVNDFQKGDIAEGYSVSREKKESFPLTVTSAQKNPTAFYLCASSIGASNTGELFFGEGSRLTVL.

This clonotype was counted at least ten times. The chain is built from TRBV27 and TRBJ1-2, with no clear D. The length of the CDR3 is 14 residues. Trimming took 6 bases from V and 6 from J, leaving 17 bases between them. Germline lookup yields CDR1 MNHEY and CDR2 SMNVEV (reference sequence). The CDR3 DNA reads TGTGCCAGCAGACCGACCGATGTCATGAATGGCTACACCTTC. This gives the protein CASRPTDVMNGYTF.

This chain joins TRBV6-1 and TRBJ1-5; D ambiguous. V gave up 2 bases and J gave up 3 bases, with 5 bases separating them. The germline CDR1 and CDR2 sequences are MNHNS and SASEGT. The length of the CDR3 is 13 residues. In DNA form, the CDR3 reads TGTGCCAGCAGTGAAAATCCCAATCAGCCCCAGCATTTT. It specifies CASSENPNQPQHF.

Comments on this clonotype: A read error is the likely source, as a far larger clone sits one nucleotide away. This sequence joins TRBV6-2 or TRBV6-3 and TRBJ2-7, with 7 bases aligning to TRBD2. CDR3 size: 16 residues. V lost 4 bases, J lost 2 bases, and 11 bases stayed unmatched. Germline loops: CDR1 MNHEY, CDR2 SVGEGT. Written as DNA, the CDR3 is TGTGCCAGCAGTTCCCAGGGAGGGACCGATGCCTACGAGCAGTACTTC. This codes for CASSSQGGTDAYEQYF.

Points on this clonotype: This is likely a read error, given that the CDR3 carries no conserved phenylalanine or tryptophan at its end. The chain has TRBV11-2 and TRBJ1-1, with 8 bases that match TRBD1. V was pared by 5 bases and J by 2 bases, with 4 bases of the junction left unmatched. The CDR3 covers 14 residues. Germline V gene sequence: CDR1 SGHAT, CDR2 FQNNGV. The CDR3 spells CASSRQGRNTEAFS. The CDR3 DNA reads TGTGCCAGCAGCCGACAGGGGCGAAACACTGAAGCTTTCTCT.

The chain combines TRBV4-3 with TRBJ1-2; no firm D call. V lost 0 bases and J 2 bases, leaving 10 bases between the germline ends. Per germline, CDR1 LGHNA and CDR2 YSLEER. The CDR3 runs to 15 residues. The CDR3, as DNA: TGCGCCAGCAGCCAAGAAATAACGGGAAACTATGGCTACACCTTC. It specifies CASSQEITGNYGYTF.

This clonotype was observed many times. This chain uses TRBV11-3 with TRBJ2-7, with D perhaps TRBD1 (5 bases). Germline V gene sequence: CDR1 SGHNT, CDR2 YENEEA. The CDR3 spans 14 residues. V lost 1 base, J lost 3 bases, and 10 bases lay in between. The CDR3 region is CASSLGWGDYEQYF. The CDR3 nucleotides read TGTGCCAGCAGCTTAGGATGGGGCGACTACGAGCAGTACTTC. Variable domain in full (rest from reference TRBV11-3 and TRBJ2-7): EAGVVQSPRYKIIEKKQPVAFWCNPISGHNTLYWYLQNLGQGPELLIRYENEEAVDDSQLPKDRFSAERLKGVDSTLKIQPAELGDSAVYLCASSLGWGDYEQYFGPGTRLTVT.

Ten or more counts support this clonotype. The rearrangement links TRBV10-3 to TRBJ1-2; D might be TRBD1 (5 bases). Trimming removed 4 bases at V and 4 bases at J, with 19 bases between. The CDR3 extends over 16 amino acids. Germline CDR1 ENHRY, CDR2 SYGVKD. Here the CDR3 reads CAISVGTGESPYGYTF. The CDR3 DNA is TGTGCCATCAGTGTCGGTACGGGGGAGTCTCCCTATGGCTACACCTTC.

This chain links TRBV6-1 with TRBJ1-4; D is unclear. Germline values: CDR1 MNHNS, CDR2 SASEGT. The CDR3 is 12 residues long. Trimming took off 7 bases at V and 8 bases at J, with 11 bases between the two ends. CDR3 loop: CASTGVGEKLFF. DNA of the CDR3: TGTGCCAGCACAGGCGTTGGAGAAAAACTGTTTTTT.